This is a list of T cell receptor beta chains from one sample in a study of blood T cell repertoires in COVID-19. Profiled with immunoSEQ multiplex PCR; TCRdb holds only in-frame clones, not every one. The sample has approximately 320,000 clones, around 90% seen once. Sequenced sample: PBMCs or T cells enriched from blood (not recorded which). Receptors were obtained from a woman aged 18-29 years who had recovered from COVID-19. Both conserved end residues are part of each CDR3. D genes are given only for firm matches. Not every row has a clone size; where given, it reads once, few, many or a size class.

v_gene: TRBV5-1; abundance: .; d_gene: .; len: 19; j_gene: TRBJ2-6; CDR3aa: CASSSRMSHGSAGANVLTF; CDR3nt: TGCGCCAGCAGCTCTAGGATGTCCCACGGGTCGGCTGGGGCCAACGTCCTGACTTTC
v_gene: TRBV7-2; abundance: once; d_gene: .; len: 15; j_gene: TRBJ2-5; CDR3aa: CASSLVASPQETQYF; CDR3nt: TGTGCCAGCAGCTTAGTGGCCTCCCCACAAGAGACCCAGTACTTC
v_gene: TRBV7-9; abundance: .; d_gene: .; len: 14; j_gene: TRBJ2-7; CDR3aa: CASSLARLSYEQYF; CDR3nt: TGTGCCAGCAGCTTAGCGCGGCTATCATACGAGCAGTACTTC
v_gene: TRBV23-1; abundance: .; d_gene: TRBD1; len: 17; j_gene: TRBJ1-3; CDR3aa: CASSQPTTGTEGNTIYF; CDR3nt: TGCGCCAGCAGTCAACCTACAACCGGGACAGAGGGAAACACCATATATTTT
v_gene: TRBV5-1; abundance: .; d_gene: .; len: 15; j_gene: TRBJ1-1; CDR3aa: CASSLAGGRSTEAFF; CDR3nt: TGCGCCAGCAGCTTGGCTGGGGGGAGAAGCACTGAAGCTTTCTTT
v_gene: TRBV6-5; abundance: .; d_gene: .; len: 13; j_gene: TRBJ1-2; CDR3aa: CASSYSIQYGYTF; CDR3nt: TGTGCCAGCAGTTACTCGATACAGTATGGCTACACCTTC
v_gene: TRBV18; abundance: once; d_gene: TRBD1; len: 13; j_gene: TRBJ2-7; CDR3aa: CASSTQGAYEQYF; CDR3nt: TGTGCCAGCTCAACACAGGGGGCCTACGAGCAGTACTTC
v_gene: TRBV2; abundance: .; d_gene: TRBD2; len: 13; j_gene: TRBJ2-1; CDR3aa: CASSVETSGVQFF; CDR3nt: TGTGCCAGCAGTGTGGAGACTAGCGGGGTGCAGTTCTTC
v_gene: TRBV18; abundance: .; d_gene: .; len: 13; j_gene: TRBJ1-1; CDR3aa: CASSPLEGGEAFF; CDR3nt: TGTGCCAGCTCACCGCTCGAAGGCGGTGAAGCTTTCTTT
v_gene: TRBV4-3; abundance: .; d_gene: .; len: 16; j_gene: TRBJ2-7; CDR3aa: CASSQDSSASVYEQYF; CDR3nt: TGCGCCAGCAGCCAAGATAGTAGCGCATCAGTCTACGAGCAGTACTTC
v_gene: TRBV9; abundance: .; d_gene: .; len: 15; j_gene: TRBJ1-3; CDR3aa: CASSEGQSSGNTIYF; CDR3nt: TGTGCCAGCAGCGAAGGACAGAGCTCTGGAAACACCATATATTTT
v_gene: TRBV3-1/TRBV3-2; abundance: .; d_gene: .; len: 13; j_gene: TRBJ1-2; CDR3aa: CASSRGGGYGYTF; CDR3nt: TGTGCCAGCAGCCGAGGGGGGGGTTATGGCTACACCTTC
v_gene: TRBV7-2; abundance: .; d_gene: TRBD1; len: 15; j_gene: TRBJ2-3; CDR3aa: CASSERQGNTDTQYF; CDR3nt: TGTGCCAGCAGCGAAAGACAGGGAAACACAGATACGCAGTATTTT
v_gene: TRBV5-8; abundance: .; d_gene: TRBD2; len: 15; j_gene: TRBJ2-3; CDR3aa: CASSSGLAGPDTQYF; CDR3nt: TGTGCCAGCAGCTCCGGACTAGCCGGCCCAGATACGCAGTATTTT
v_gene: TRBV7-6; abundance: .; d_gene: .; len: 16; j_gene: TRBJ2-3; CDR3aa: CASSSSSARSTDTQYF; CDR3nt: TGTGCCAGCAGCTCGTCATCAGCCAGGAGCACAGATACGCAGTATTTT
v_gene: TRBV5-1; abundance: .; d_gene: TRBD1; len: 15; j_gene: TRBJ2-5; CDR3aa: CASSPIDREGETQYF; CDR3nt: TGCGCCAGCAGCCCGATCGACAGGGAAGGAGAGACCCAGTACTTC
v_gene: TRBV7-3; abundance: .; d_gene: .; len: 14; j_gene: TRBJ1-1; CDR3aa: CASSLGVRGTEAFF; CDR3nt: TGTGCCAGCAGCTTAGGGGTGCGGGGCACTGAAGCTTTCTTT
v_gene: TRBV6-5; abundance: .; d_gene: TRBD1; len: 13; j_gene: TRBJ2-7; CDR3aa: CASTGTESYEQYF; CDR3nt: TGTGCCAGCACCGGGACAGAAAGTTACGAGCAGTACTTC
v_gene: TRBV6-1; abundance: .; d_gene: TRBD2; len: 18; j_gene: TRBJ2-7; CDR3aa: CASSERGGGSVDSYEQYF; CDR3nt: TGTGCCAGCAGTGAACGGGGGGGCGGGAGTGTCGACTCCTACGAGCAGTACTTC
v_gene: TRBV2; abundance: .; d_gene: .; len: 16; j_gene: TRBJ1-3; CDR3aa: CASSEPTGWAGNTIYF; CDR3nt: TGTGCCAGCAGTGAACCCACAGGGTGGGCTGGAAACACCATATATTTT
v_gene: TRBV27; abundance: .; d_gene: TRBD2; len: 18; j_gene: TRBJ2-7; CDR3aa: CASSLGLASGRTTYEQYF; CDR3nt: TGTGCCAGCAGTTTAGGTCTGGCTAGCGGGAGGACGACCTACGAGCAGTACTTC
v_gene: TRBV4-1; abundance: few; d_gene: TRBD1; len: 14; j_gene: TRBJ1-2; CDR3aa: CASSQVRDRVGYTF; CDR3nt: TGCGCCAGCAGCCAAGTCCGGGACAGGGTTGGCTACACCTTC
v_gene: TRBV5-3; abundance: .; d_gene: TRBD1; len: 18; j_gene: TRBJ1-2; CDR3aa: CARSSRQGAEGTNYGYTF; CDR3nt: TGTGCCAGAAGCTCAAGACAGGGGGCCGAGGGTACTAACTATGGCTACACCTTC
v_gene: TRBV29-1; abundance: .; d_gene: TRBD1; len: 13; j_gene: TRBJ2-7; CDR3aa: CSVDGTGLYEQYF; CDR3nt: TGCAGCGTTGACGGGACAGGACTCTACGAGCAGTACTTC
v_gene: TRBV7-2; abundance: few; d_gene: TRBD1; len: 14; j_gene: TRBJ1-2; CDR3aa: CASSPGTGGRGYTF; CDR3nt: TGTGCCAGCAGCCCTGGGACAGGGGGCCGTGGCTACACCTTC
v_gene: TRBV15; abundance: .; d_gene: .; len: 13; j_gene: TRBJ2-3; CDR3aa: CATREENTDTQYF; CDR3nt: TGTGCCACCCGGGAAGAGAACACAGATACGCAGTATTTT
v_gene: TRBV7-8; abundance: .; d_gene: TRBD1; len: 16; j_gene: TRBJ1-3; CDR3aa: CASSLRTGNSGNTIYF; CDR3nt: TGTGCCAGCAGCCTGCGGACAGGAAACTCTGGAAACACCATATATTTT
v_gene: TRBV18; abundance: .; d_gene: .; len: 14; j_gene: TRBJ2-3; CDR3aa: CASSPGRETDTQYF; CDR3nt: TGTGCCAGCTCACCAGGGCGGGAAACAGATACGCAGTATTTT
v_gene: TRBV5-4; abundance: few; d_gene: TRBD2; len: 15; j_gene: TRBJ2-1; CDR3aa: CASSGNGGVINEQFF; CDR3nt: TGTGCCAGCAGCGGGAACGGGGGGGTTATCAATGAGCAGTTCTTC
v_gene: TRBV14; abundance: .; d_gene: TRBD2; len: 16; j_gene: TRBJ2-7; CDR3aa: CASSPGGARGLYEQYF; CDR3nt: TGTGCCAGCAGCCCGGGGGGGGCCAGGGGTCTTTACGAGCAGTACTTC
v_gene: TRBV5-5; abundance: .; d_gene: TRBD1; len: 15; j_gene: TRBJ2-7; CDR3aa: CASSLGEGALLEQYF; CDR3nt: TGTGCCAGCAGCTTGGGCGAGGGGGCGCTTCTCGAGCAGTACTTC
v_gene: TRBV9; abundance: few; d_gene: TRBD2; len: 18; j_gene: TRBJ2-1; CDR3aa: CASSVAGVTSGGDNEQFF; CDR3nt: TGTGCCAGCAGCGTAGCTGGGGTGACTAGCGGGGGAGACAATGAGCAGTTCTTC
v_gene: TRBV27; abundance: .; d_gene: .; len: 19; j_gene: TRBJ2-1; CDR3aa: CASFMTGATPSSGYNEQFF; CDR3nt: TGTGCCAGCTTCATGACGGGAGCGACCCCTTCGTCCGGCTACAATGAGCAGTTCTTC
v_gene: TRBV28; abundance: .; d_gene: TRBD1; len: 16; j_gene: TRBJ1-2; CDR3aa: CASSLGGTGLSRGYTF; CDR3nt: TGTGCCAGCAGTTTAGGGGGGACAGGACTATCGCGGGGCTACACCTTC
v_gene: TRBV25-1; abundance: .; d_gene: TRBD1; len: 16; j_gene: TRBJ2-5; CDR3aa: CASSEFFGQGLETQYF; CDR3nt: TGTGCCAGCAGTGAATTTTTCGGACAGGGGTTAGAGACCCAGTACTTC
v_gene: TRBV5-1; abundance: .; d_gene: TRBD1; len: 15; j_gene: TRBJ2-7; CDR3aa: CASSLDGTGDYEQYF; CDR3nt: TGCGCCAGCAGCTTGGATGGGACAGGGGACTACGAGCAGTACTTC
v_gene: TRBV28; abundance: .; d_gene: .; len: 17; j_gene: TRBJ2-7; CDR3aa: CASSFRLEAIRSYEQYF; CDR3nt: TGTGCCAGCAGTTTTCGGCTGGAGGCCATTCGCTCCTACGAGCAGTACTTC
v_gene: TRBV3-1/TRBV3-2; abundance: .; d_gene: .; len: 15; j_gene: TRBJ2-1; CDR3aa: CASSQEVRNYNEQFF; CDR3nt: TGTGCCAGCAGCCAAGAAGTCAGGAACTACAATGAGCAGTTCTTC
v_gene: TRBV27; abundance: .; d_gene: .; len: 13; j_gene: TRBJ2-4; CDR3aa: CASSYGRRNIQYF; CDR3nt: TGTGCCAGCAGTTACGGTCGGCGGAACATTCAGTACTTC
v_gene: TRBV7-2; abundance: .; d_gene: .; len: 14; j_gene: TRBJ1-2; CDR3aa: CASSLPGANYGYTF; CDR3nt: TGTGCCAGCAGCTTACCCGGTGCGAACTATGGCTACACCTTC
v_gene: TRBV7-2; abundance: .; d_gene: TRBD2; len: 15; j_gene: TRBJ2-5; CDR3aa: CASSDRTSGRETQYF; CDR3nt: TGTGCCAGCAGCGACCGGACTAGCGGGAGGGAGACCCAGTACTTC